The 26 T cell receptor beta chains reported below all come from one sample, sequenced in a study of shared clonotypes between healthy human individuals. The naive CD8 population came from CD45RO-negative cells selected for CCR7, without terminally differentiated effector memory CD45RA+ cells. Profiling relied on immunoSEQ multiplex PCR, and the TCRdb table lists in-frame clones only, not all of them. The sample lists millions of clones; about 92% were seen once. Sequencing was done on a sample of naive CD8+ T cells from PBMCs. These receptors came from a young man in good health. Some clones in this sample may be carry-over from other donors' samples.

The chain uses TRBV27 and TRBJ1-1; no definite D call. This CDR3 has 16 amino acids. CDR1 is MNHEY, CDR2 SMNVEV, per germline (reference sequence). Trimming removed 8 bases at V and 4 bases at J, with 23 bases between. The CDR3 here is CASSREGSRGGTEAFF. CDR3 nucleotides: TGTGCCAGCTCAAGAGAAGGTTCCCGGGGTGGCACTGAAGCTTTCTTT.

As concerns this clone: Other DNA sequences within the sample encode an identical CDR3. The chain employs TRBV9 and TRBJ2-7, with TRBD2 matching 9 bases. V dropped 2 bases and J dropped 0; count of bases not matched to a gene: 3. Germline loops: CDR1 SGDLS, CDR2 YYNGEE. CDR3 size: 15 residues. The CDR3 DNA reads as TGTGCCAGCAGCGTCGGACTAGCGCCCTCCTACGAGCAGTACTTC. Its translation: CASSVGLAPSYEQYF.

About this clone itself: The germline gene is not matched at one end of the junction; a read error may be the cause. V gene TRBV6-5 combines with J gene TRBJ1-2; D is uncertain. The CDR3 contains 9 residues. CDR1 is MNHEY, CDR2 SVGAGI, per germline. CDR3: CASSEWGSF. In nucleotides, the CDR3 is TGTGCCAGCAGCGAGTGGGGTTCCTTC.

A remark on this clone: Other DNA variants within this sample encode the same CDR3. CDR3 DNA: TGTGCCAGCAGTTTATCGGGTACCGGGGAGCTGTTTTTT. Protein sequence: CASSLSGTGELFF. V usage is TRBV27 and J usage is TRBJ2-2; D remains unclear. Germline V gene data show CDR1 as MNHEY and CDR2 as SMNVEV (reference sequence). The CDR3 has 13 amino acids. V lost 0 bases and J 5 bases, leaving 4 bases between the germline ends.

Worth noting for this clone: The same CDR3 also results from other DNA sequences found in this sample. CDR3 DNA: TGTGCCAGCAGCTCTCCCGGAACCTCCTACGAGCAGTACTTC. It codes for CASSSPGTSYEQYF. The chain carries TRBV7-9 and TRBJ2-7; no clear D. Germline lookup yields CDR1 SEHNR and CDR2 FQNEAQ (reference sequence). The CDR3 is made up of 14 amino acids. The V end was cut by 4 bases, the J end by 0 bases, with 10 bases between.

There are a few counts of this clone. This rearrangement joins TRBV7-9 to TRBJ1-2, with TRBD1 as a possible D gene (5 bases). CDR3 length: 14 residues. The germline V gene has CDR1 SEHNR and CDR2 FQNEAQ (reference sequence). Trimming took 1 base from V and 4 from J, leaving 10 bases between them. CDR3 coding DNA: TGTGCCAGCAGCTTAGACGCAGGGTTCTATGGCTACACCTTC. The encoded protein is CASSLDAGFYGYTF.

V usage is TRBV10-1 and J usage is TRBJ2-1; perhaps TRBD1 as D (5 bases). CDR3 length: 19 residues. The V gene lost 3 bases and the J gene lost 2 bases, with 23 bases spanning the gap. Germline V gene sequence: CDR1 WNHNN, CDR2 SYGVQD (reference sequence). CDR3 DNA sequence: TGCGCCAGCAGTGATGTAGGGAAAAGGGGATATGGCCCCTACAATGAGCAGTTCTTC. Translating gives CASSDVGKRGYGPYNEQFF.

This clone was picked up one time. This chain links TRBV5-1 with TRBJ2-7; 8 nucleotides align to TRBD2. Trimming cost V 2 bases and J 5 bases; bases outside gene matches: 9. The CDR3 is made up of 15 amino acids. Germline V CDR1 and CDR2: SGHRS, YFSETQ. CDR3 bases: TGCGCCAGCAGCTTTTCCGGGACTAGTCGCCACGAGCAGTACTTC. Protein product: CASSFSGTSRHEQYF.

V gene TRBV7-8 combines with J gene TRBJ2-7, with D possibly TRBD1 on 6 matching bases. V lost 4 bases, J lost 7 bases, and 32 bases lay in between. The CDR3 sequence is 19 residues long. CDR1 SGHVS and CDR2 FQNEAQ come from the germline V gene. DNA of the CDR3: TGTGCCAGCAGCTCCAGCGCTACAGGGCCTGAGGCCTCCTTCAGGGAGCAGTACTTC. Translating gives CASSSSATGPEASFREQYF.

Regarding this clone: Additional DNA sequences in this sample encode the identical CDR3. V is TRBV27 and J is TRBJ1-2; D gene ambiguous. The length of the CDR3 is 14 residues. Germline V gives CDR1 MNHEY, CDR2 SMNVEV (reference sequence). Between the trimmed V and J ends, which lost 2 bases and 1 base, there was a span of 8 bases. CDR3 sequence (DNA): TGTGCCAGCAGTTTAATAGGCAGTAACTATGGCTACACCTTC. Protein: CASSLIGSNYGYTF.

The chain couples TRBV7-9 to TRBJ2-7, with 8 bases fitting TRBD2. CDR3 length: 16 residues. CDR1 and CDR2 from the germline V gene are SEHNR and FQNEAQ (reference sequence). V dropped 4 bases and J dropped 0; count of bases not matched to a gene: 8. The CDR3 DNA reads as TGTGCCAGCAGCTCCCCCAGTGGGACTAGCTCCTACGAGCAGTACTTC. Amino acid sequence: CASSSPSGTSSYEQYF.

This clone was recorded only once. The chain employs TRBV7-2 and TRBJ2-7; a possible D gene is TRBD1 (5 bases). This CDR3 is 15 amino acids long. The germline CDR1 and CDR2 sequences are SGHTA and FQGNSA. V lost 2 bases to trimming and J lost 1 base, with 12 bases between them. CDR3 sequence (DNA): TGTGCCAGCAGCTTAATCCTGGGGCCGTCCTACGAGCAGTACTTC. It codes for CASSLILGPSYEQYF.

The CDR3 here is CASSQEFEGGTYNEQFF. In nucleotides, the CDR3 is TGTGCCAGCAGCCAAGAGTTCGAGGGAGGGACTTACAATGAGCAGTTCTTC. The rearrangement links TRBV4-2 to TRBJ2-1; 7 bases match TRBD2. Germline CDR1 is LGHNA and CDR2 is YNFKEQ. V was clipped by 0 bases and J by 4 bases; unmatched bases: 9. The CDR3 totals 17 residues.

The CDR3 coding sequence is TGTGCCAGCAGTTTTGGACAGGACAATCAGCCCCAGCATTTT. Translation: CASSFGQDNQPQHF. The V gene is TRBV27, the J gene TRBJ1-5, with 7 bases that match TRBD1. The junction had 2 bases not matched to a gene; V was cut back by 3 bases and J by 3 bases. Germline V CDR1 and CDR2: MNHEY, SMNVEV (reference sequence). This CDR3 contains 14 residues.

The V call is TRBV19, the J call TRBJ1-1, with D hard to call. The CDR3 is 13 amino acids. Between the trimmed V and J ends, which lost 5 bases and 5 bases, there was a span of 12 bases. Germline CDR1 LNHDA, CDR2 SQIVND (reference sequence). The CDR3 sequence is CASSPRTRTEAFF. The CDR3 bases are TGTGCCAGTAGTCCCCGGACGCGGACTGAAGCTTTCTTT.

The chain carries TRBV28 and TRBJ2-3; no reliable D call. Per germline, CDR1 MDHEN and CDR2 SYDVKM. This CDR3 is 14 amino acids long. Trimming took 2 bases from V and 0 from J, leaving 6 bases between them. The CDR3 loop is CASSLKKSTDTQYF. For the CDR3, the DNA is TGTGCCAGCAGTTTAAAAAAGAGCACAGATACGCAGTATTTT.

The gene calls are TRBV19 and TRBJ2-7, with D possibly being TRBD2 (5 bases). Trimming took off 4 bases at V and 5 bases at J, with 18 bases between the two ends. The CDR3 consists of 15 residues. From germline, CDR1 is LNHDA and CDR2 SQIVND (reference sequence). CDR3 loop: CASSRERVPIHEQYF. CDR3 bases: TGTGCCAGTAGTAGGGAGAGGGTACCCATCCACGAGCAGTACTTC.

The rearrangement uses TRBV5-4 and TRBJ2-1; D may match TRBD1 or TRBD2 (5 bases each). Germline V gives CDR1 SGHNT, CDR2 YYREEE (reference sequence). The CDR3 runs 13 residues. V was cut by 2 bases and J by 10 bases, with 13 bases left in between. In nucleotides, the CDR3 is TGTGCCAGCAGCTTCCAGGGAGTGAACGAGCAGTTCTTC. Encoded protein: CASSFQGVNEQFF.

This clone has just one count. The rearrangement joins TRBV4-1 to TRBJ2-7; D is unresolved. The CDR3 loop spans 14 amino acids. Germline CDR1 and CDR2: MGHRA and YSYEKL. V was clipped by 4 bases and J by 5 bases, with 15 bases between them. CDR3 nucleotides: TGCGCCAGCAGCCCCTCGGCTCCTCGCAACGAGCAGTACTTC. This encodes CASSPSAPRNEQYF.

The CDR3 loop is CASSQATGNYQPQHF. CDR3 bases: TGCGCCAGCAGCCAAGCTACAGGGAACTATCAGCCCCAGCATTTT. This chain joins TRBV4-1 and TRBJ1-5; D may be TRBD1 (6 bases). The germline gives CDR1 MGHRA, CDR2 YSYEKL. This CDR3 region has 15 residues. V was trimmed by 1 base and J by 5 bases, leaving 12 bases between them.

Concerning this clone: Different DNA sequences within this sample yield the same CDR3. This chain uses TRBV9 with TRBJ2-7; no clear D. Trimming cost V 3 bases and J 1 base, with 8 bases left between them. Germline loops: CDR1 SGDLS, CDR2 YYNGEE. The CDR3 covers 13 residues. The CDR3 here is CASSASDSYEQYF. The CDR3 DNA reads as TGTGCCAGCAGCGCCAGCGATTCCTACGAGCAGTACTTC.

The V gene is TRBV11-2, the J gene TRBJ1-2; a possible D gene is TRBD1 (5 bases). Germline V gene sequence: CDR1 SGHAT, CDR2 FQNNGV. The ends were cut back, 4 bases at V and 1 base at J, with 10 bases in the middle. CDR3 size: 14 residues. The CDR3 reads CASSSGGFNYGYTF. The CDR3 nucleotides read TGTGCCAGCAGCTCTGGGGGGTTTAACTATGGCTACACCTTC.

The sample holds one count of this clone. V gene TRBV5-6 combines with J gene TRBJ2-7; 11 bases line up with TRBD2. CDR1 is SGHDT, CDR2 YYEEEE, per germline. Trimming at V came to 0 bases and at J to 2 bases, leaving 7 bases not matched to a gene. The CDR3 is 17 amino acids. This chain's CDR3 is CASSLATSGSLTYEQYF. CDR3 bases: TGTGCCAGCAGCTTGGCCACTAGCGGGAGCTTAACCTACGAGCAGTACTTC.

V usage is TRBV27 and J usage is TRBJ2-1, with D perhaps TRBD1 (6 bases). The germline V and J ends were trimmed by 6 bases and 4 bases, with 19 bases remaining between them. The CDR3 sequence is 16 residues long. The germline CDR1 and CDR2 sequences are MNHEY and SMNVEV (reference sequence). The CDR3 nucleotides are TGTGCCAGCAGAATCTTACAGGGTGGAAAGTACAATGAGCAGTTCTTC. Protein: CASRILQGGKYNEQFF.

The chain combines TRBV10-3 with TRBJ2-7; 10 bases align to TRBD1. Per the germline V gene, CDR1 is ENHRY and CDR2 is SYGVKD. This CDR3 region has 16 residues. The V and J ends lost 6 bases and 3 bases, in that order; junction bases with no gene match: 11. The CDR3 coding sequence is TGTGCCATCAGCGCCGCTCGGACAGGGGGAGACTACGAGCAGTACTTC. Amino acid sequence: CAISAARTGGDYEQYF.

There are a few counts of this clone. V is TRBV15 and J is TRBJ1-1; D remains ambiguous. The length of the CDR3 is 13 residues. CDR1 and CDR2 (germline): LNHNV, YYDKDF (reference sequence). Trimming shortened V by 3 bases and J by 5 bases, and 10 bases separated the two germline ends. CDR3 DNA sequence: TGTGCCACCAGCAGCCGGGTGGGGACTGAAGCTTTCTTT. The encoded protein is CATSSRVGTEAFF.